This record looks at one T cell receptor beta chain sequence and its context. What it recognizes is unknown. Each PCR replicate from the sorted subsets contained 150 to 250 ng DNA, which is some 32,000 T cell genomes. Generated by immunoSEQ multiplex PCR, the TCRdb table keeps only in-frame clones and is missing some. The table lists more than 2 million clones, roughly 94% of them singletons, with 0.13% in the top ten. This sample is drawn from a study of shared clonotypes between healthy human individuals. The study, taken as a whole, reports: Sharing across a few donors was seen in 4.5% to 5.5% of naive CD4 clonotypes. Estimated richness was generally greater in naive than memory subsets. Enrolling few donors narrowed the genetic and exposure-history diversity that was represented.

V was shortened by 5 bases and J by 3 bases, with 13 bases between the two germline ends. The germline V gene has CDR1 MNHEY and CDR2 SVGAGI. The CDR3 totals 14 residues. Sequenced input: naive CD4+ T cells sorted from blood. Described subset: CD45RA+ positively selected. The TCR sequence derives from a young man in good health. The chain recombines TRBV6-5 with TRBJ2-5; D possibly corresponds to TRBD2 (7 bases). The CDR3 DNA is TGTGCCAGCAGTCCCTCGGGGGGCAAAGAGACCCAGTACTTC. Protein product: CASSPSGGKETQYF.